This entry lists 14 T cell receptor beta chains sequenced from one sample in a study of blood T cell repertoires in COVID-19. Generated by immunoSEQ multiplex PCR, the TCRdb table keeps only in-frame clones and is missing some. The data contain around 180,000 clones, about 86% of them singletons. Sequenced material: peripheral blood. The receptors here all came from a man aged 70 or older with active or convalescent COVID-19.

The CDR3 reads CASSLGSSGNTIYF. CDR3 nucleotides: TGCGCCAGCAGCTTGGGGAGCTCTGGAAACACCATATATTTT. This sequence joins TRBV5-1 and TRBJ1-3; D call uncertain. With 0 bases removed from V and 0 bases from J, the gap between germline ends came to 4 bases. CDR3 size: 14 residues. Germline CDR1 is SGHRS and CDR2 is YFSETQ.

The chain couples TRBV7-2 to TRBJ2-6; 7 bases align to TRBD1. J was trimmed by 4 bases and V by 5 bases; bases with no gene match: 8. The CDR3 sequence is 16 residues long. The germline V gene encodes CDR1 SGHTA and CDR2 FQGNSA. DNA of the CDR3: TGTGCCAGCAGCCAACACAGGGGTCTAGGGGCCAACGTCCTGACTTTC. It specifies CASSQHRGLGANVLTF.

The chain carries TRBV19 and TRBJ2-1, with D possibly being TRBD1 (6 bases). This CDR3 is 14 amino acids long. Between the trimmed V and J ends, which lost 7 bases and 0 bases, there was a span of 10 bases. Germline values: CDR1 LNHDA, CDR2 SQIVND (reference sequence). In DNA form, the CDR3 reads TGTGCCAGTAACACAGGGAACTCCTACAATGAGCAGTTCTTC. It specifies CASNTGNSYNEQFF.

This clone has only one observation. This chain links TRBV5-4 with TRBJ2-7, with D hard to call. The CDR3 totals 13 residues. Germline values: CDR1 SGHNT, CDR2 YYREEE (reference sequence). V was cut by 2 bases and J by 3 bases, with 9 bases left in between. DNA of the CDR3: TGTGCCAGCAGCTTACCCAGGAACTACGAGCAGTACTTC. Amino acid sequence: CASSLPRNYEQYF. Drawing the rest from reference TRBV5-4 and TRBJ2-7, the complete variable domain is ETGVTQSPTHLIKTRGQQVTLRCSSQSGHNTVSWYQQALGQGPQFIFQYYREEENGRGNFPPRFSGLQFPNYSSELNVNALELDDSALYLCASSLPRNYEQYFGPGTRLTVT.

Details on this clone: This sample also contains other DNA sequences that code for the same CDR3. This chain connects TRBV6-2 or TRBV6-3 to TRBJ2-5, with 10 bases that match TRBD2. Germline CDR1 MNHEY, CDR2 SVGEGT. The CDR3 is 16 amino acids. The ends lost 5 bases at V and 1 base at J; junction bases unmatched: 7. CDR3 in amino acids: CASSLGLAESQETQYF. The DNA for the CDR3 is TGTGCCAGCAGTCTCGGACTAGCGGAGTCCCAAGAGACCCAGTACTTC.

The V gene is TRBV19, the J gene TRBJ1-1; no firm D call. Trimming left V 3 bases short and J 0 bases short, with 8 bases between. The germline CDR1 and CDR2 sequences are LNHDA and SQIVND (reference sequence). This CDR3 contains 14 residues. The CDR3: CASSMLQLNTEAFF. In nucleotides, the CDR3 is TGTGCCAGTAGTATGTTACAGTTGAACACTGAAGCTTTCTTT.

The chain carries TRBV27 and TRBJ2-2, with 7 nucleotides matching TRBD1. The germline V gene encodes CDR1 MNHEY and CDR2 SMNVEV (reference sequence). CDR3 length equals 15 residues. V lost 5 bases and J lost 5; bases outside the gene matches: 8. The CDR3 nucleotides are TGTGCCAGCAGTCTGGGACCGGACAGGACCGGGGAGCTGTTTTTT. Translation: CASSLGPDRTGELFF.

The chain links TRBV24-1 to TRBJ2-7; 9 nucleotides match TRBD1. Germline V gene lookup returns CDR1 KGHDR and CDR2 SFDVKD. The J segment lost 6 bases and the V segment lost 3 bases, leaving 8 bases of the junction unmatched. The CDR3 spans 15 residues. The CDR3 DNA is TGTGCCACCAGTGATCCCGGGACAGGGTCTTCCGAGCAGTACTTC. Translating gives CATSDPGTGSSEQYF.

The chain is built from TRBV5-4 and TRBJ2-2, with 14 bases fitting TRBD2. V lost 4 bases, J lost 0 bases, and 8 bases stayed unmatched. The length of the CDR3 is 19 residues. Germline V gene sequence: CDR1 SGHNT, CDR2 YYREEE (reference sequence). The CDR3, as DNA: TGTGCCAGCAGCCTGGGACTAGCGGGAGAGGGGTCGAACACCGGGGAGCTGTTTTTT. It yields the protein CASSLGLAGEGSNTGELFF.

The chain employs TRBV14 and TRBJ2-1; D is possibly TRBD1 (6 bases). This CDR3 is 15 amino acids long. CDR1 is SGHDN and CDR2 is FVKESK in the germline V gene. Trimming took off 3 bases at V and 2 bases at J, with 11 bases between the two ends. The CDR3 sequence: CASSQQGFAYNEQFF. CDR3 coding DNA: TGTGCCAGCAGCCAGCAGGGGTTTGCCTACAATGAGCAGTTCTTC.

This chain uses TRBV4-1 with TRBJ2-5, with 9 bases that match TRBD2. The V segment lost 4 bases and the J segment 5 bases; nucleotides outside the gene matches: 11. The CDR3 extends over 16 amino acids. The germline CDR1 and CDR2 sequences are MGHRA and YSYEKL. The CDR3 here is CASSRGEAGGWETQYF. The CDR3 coding sequence is TGCGCCAGCAGCCGGGGTGAAGCGGGAGGTTGGGAGACCCAGTACTTC.

In regard to this clone: One junction end does not reproduce the germline sequence, and a read error may be involved. The gene calls are TRBV18 and TRBJ1-2; D is perhaps TRBD1 (5 bases). The V gene's germline CDR1 is KGHSH and CDR2 LQKENI. The CDR3 extends over 12 amino acids. CDR3 loop: CASSPPMPGKSF. CDR3 nucleotide sequence: TGTGCCAGCTCACCACCGATGCCAGGGAAATCCTTC.

This clone was recorded once. V usage is TRBV18 and J usage is TRBJ1-4; D unclear. This CDR3 contains 15 residues. The V gene lost 3 bases and the J gene lost 4 bases, with 12 bases spanning the gap. Germline V lookup: CDR1 KGHSH, CDR2 LQKENI. The CDR3 is CASSPESLFNEKLFF. The CDR3 DNA follows: TGTGCCAGCTCACCGGAGTCTCTGTTTAATGAAAAACTGTTTTTT.

Remarks on this clone: In the same sample, other DNA sequences code for this CDR3. This rearrangement joins TRBV5-1 to TRBJ1-5; maybe TRBD1 (6 bases). The V gene's germline CDR1 is SGHRS and CDR2 YFSETQ. Trimming cost V 4 bases and J 0 bases, with 8 bases left between them. The CDR3 contains 14 residues. The CDR3 here is CASSLDSSNQPQHF. The DNA for the CDR3 is TGCGCCAGCAGCCTGGACAGTAGCAATCAGCCCCAGCATTTT.